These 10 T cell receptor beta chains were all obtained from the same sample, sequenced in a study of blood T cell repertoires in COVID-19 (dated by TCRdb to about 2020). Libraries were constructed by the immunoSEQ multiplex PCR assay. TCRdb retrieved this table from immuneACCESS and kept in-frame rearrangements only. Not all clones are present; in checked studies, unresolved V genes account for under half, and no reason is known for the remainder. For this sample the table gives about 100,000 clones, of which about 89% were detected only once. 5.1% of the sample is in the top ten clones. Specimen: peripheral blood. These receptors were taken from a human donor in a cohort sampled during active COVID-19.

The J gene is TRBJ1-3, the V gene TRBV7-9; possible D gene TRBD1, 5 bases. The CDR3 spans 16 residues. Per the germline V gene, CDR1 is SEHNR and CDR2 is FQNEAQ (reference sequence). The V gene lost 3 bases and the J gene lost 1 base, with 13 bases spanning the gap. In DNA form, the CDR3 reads TGTGCCAGCAGCTTGACACGGGGGAAATCTGGAAACACCATATATTTT. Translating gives CASSLTRGKSGNTIYF.

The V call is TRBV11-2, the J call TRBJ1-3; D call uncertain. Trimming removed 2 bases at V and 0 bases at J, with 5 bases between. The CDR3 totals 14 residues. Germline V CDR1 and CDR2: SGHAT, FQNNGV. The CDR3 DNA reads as TGTGCCAGCAGCTTACCAGGCTCTGGAAACACCATATATTTT. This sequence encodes CASSLPGSGNTIYF.

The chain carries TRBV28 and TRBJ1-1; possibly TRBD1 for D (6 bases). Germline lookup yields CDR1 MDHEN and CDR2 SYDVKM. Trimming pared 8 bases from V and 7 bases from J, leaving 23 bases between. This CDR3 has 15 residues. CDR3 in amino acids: CASRGRGGAYHEAFF. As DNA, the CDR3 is TGTGCCAGCCGAGGGCGGGGGGGCGCGTACCATGAAGCTTTCTTT.

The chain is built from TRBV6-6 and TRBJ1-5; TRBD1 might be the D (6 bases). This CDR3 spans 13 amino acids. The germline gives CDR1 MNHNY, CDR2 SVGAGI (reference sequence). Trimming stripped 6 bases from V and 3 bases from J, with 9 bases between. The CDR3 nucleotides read TGTGCCAGCAGGGACAGTTCCAATCAGCCCCAGCATTTT. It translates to CASRDSSNQPQHF.

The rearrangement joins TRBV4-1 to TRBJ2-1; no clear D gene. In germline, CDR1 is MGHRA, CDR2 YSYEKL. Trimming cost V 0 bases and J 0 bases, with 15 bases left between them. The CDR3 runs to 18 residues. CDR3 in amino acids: CASSQEGPRWSSYNEQFF. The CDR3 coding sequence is TGCGCCAGCAGCCAAGAAGGCCCTAGGTGGAGCTCCTACAATGAGCAGTTCTTC.

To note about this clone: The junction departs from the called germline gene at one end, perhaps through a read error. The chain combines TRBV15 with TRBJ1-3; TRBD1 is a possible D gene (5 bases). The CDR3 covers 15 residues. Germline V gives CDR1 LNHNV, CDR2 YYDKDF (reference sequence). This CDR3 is CATSREFMSASGNFF. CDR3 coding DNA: TGTGCCACCAGCAGAGAATTTATGTCGGCGTCAGGGAATTTTTTT. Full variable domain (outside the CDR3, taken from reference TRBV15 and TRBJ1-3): DAMVIQNPRYQVTQFGKPVTLSCSQTLNHNVMYWYQQKSSQAPKLLFHYYDKDFNNEADTPDNFQSRRPNTSFCFLDIRSPGLGDTAMYLCATSREFMSASGNFFGEGSWLTVV.

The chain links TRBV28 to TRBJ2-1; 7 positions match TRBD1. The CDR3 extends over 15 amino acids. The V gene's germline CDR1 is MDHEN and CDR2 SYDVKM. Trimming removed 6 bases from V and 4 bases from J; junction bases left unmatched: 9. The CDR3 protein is CASSPFRDRYNEQFF. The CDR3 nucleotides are TGTGCCAGCAGCCCATTTCGGGACAGATACAATGAGCAGTTCTTC.

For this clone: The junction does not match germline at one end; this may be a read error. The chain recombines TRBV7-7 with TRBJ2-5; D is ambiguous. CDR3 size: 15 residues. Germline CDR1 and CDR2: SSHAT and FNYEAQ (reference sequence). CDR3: CASSLTTNRRETQYF. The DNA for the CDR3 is TGTGCTAGCAGCTTAACGACAAATCGACGGGAGACCCAGTACTTC.

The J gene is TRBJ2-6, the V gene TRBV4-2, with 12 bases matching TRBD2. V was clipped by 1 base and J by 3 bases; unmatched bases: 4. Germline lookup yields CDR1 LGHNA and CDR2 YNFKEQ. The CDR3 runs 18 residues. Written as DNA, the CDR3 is TGTGCCAGCAGCCAAGCTAGCGGGGGGGCCGGTGGGGCCAACGTCCTGACTTTC. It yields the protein CASSQASGGAGGANVLTF.

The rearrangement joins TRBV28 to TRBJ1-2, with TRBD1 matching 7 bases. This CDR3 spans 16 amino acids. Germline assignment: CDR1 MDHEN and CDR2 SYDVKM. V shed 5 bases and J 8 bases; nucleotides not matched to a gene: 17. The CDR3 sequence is CASSPISGGLVRGYTF. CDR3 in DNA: TGTGCCAGCAGTCCCATTTCAGGGGGTTTGGTTCGGGGCTACACCTTC.